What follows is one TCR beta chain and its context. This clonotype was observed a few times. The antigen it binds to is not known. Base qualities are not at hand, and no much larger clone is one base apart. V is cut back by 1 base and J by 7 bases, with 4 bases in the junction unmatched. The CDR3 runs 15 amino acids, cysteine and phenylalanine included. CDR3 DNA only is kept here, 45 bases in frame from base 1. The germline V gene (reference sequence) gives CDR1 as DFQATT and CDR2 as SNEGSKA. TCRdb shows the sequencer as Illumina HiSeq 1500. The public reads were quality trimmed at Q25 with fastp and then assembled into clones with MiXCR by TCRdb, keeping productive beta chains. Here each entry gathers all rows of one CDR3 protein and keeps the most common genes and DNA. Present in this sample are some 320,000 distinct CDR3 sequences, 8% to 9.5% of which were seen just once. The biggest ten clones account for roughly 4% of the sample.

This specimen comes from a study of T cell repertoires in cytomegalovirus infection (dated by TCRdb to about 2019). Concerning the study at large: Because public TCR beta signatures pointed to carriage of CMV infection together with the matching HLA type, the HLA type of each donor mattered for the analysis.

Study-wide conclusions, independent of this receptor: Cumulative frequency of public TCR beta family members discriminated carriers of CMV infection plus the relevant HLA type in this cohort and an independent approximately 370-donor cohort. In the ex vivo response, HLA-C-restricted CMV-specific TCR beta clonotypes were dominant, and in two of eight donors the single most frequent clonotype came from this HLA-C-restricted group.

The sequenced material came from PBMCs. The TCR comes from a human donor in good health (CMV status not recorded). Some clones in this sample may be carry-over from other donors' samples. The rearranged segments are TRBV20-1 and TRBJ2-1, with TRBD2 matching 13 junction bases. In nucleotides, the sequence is TGCAGTGCTAGAGTCCCGGGACTAGCGGGAAATGAGCAGTTCTTC. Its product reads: CSARVPGLAGNEQFF.